Listed here are 7 T cell receptor beta chains from one sample, sequenced in a study of read filtering for tumor transcriptome and immune sequencing (dated by TCRdb to the early 2020s). The sequencing machine was an Illumina HiSeq 4000. The Immunoverse kit was used to build TCR libraries from about 430 ng RNA, with molecular barcoded adaptors covering alpha/delta and beta/gamma chains. The public reads were reanalyzed by TCRdb: fastp trimming at Q25, MiXCR alignment, in-frame beta chains only. Identical CDR3 proteins give one entry, which carries the most common genes and DNA. The sample yields more than 35,000 distinct CDR3 sequences; over 9.5% were counted once. Approximately 30% of the sample comes from the top ten. The specimen was a population of CD138-negative cells sorted from bone marrow. Per the publication, the cell subset or site label means: bone marrow mononuclear cells depleted of CD138+ plasma/myeloma cells by negative magnetic selection. The receptors here all came from a donor aged 40 or over with multiple myeloma.

This clonotype has just a few counts. One base away lies a much larger clone, so this may be a sequencing read error. The chain combines TRBV12-3 or TRBV12-4 with TRBJ1-1; D gene unclear. CDR3 size: 12 residues. V gave up 6 bases and J gave up 3 bases, with 8 bases separating them. CDR3 in amino acids: CASRWTYTEAFF. For the CDR3, the DNA is TGTGCCAGCAGATGGACGTACACTGAAGCTTTCTTT.

This clonotype was counted many times. The chain links TRBV29-1 to TRBJ2-3; 11 nucleotides match TRBD2. The ends lost 0 bases at V and 6 bases at J; junction bases unmatched: 8. From germline, CDR1 is SQVTM and CDR2 ANQGSEA. The CDR3 totals 16 residues. The chain's CDR3 is CSVEDGLAGGLDTQYF. Here the CDR3 DNA reads TGCAGCGTTGAAGATGGCCTAGCGGGGGGCCTGGATACGCAGTATTTT.

This clonotype appeared many times. V and J are TRBV7-2 and TRBJ2-7; D assignment may be TRBD1 or TRBD2 (5 bases each). The CDR3 is 14 amino acids. The ends were cut back, 1 base at V and 3 bases at J, with 10 bases in the middle. CDR1 and CDR2 (germline): SGHTA, FQGNSA. The chain's CDR3 is CASSLERGVYEQYF. CDR3 bases: TGTGCCAGCAGCTTAGAAAGGGGAGTCTACGAGCAGTACTTC.

This clonotype was observed at least ten times. The chain employs TRBV5-1 and TRBJ1-1; D gene ambiguous. With 3 bases removed from V and 5 bases from J, the gap between germline ends came to 17 bases. Germline CDR1 reads SGHRS; CDR2 reads YFSETQ. This CDR3 is built from 15 residues. CDR3 DNA: TGCGCCAGCAGCTGGAACGGGAGGTCGGGGACTGAAGCTTTCTTT. It specifies CASSWNGRSGTEAFF.

The chain links TRBV11-3 to TRBJ1-2, with TRBD1 matching over 7 bases. CDR3 length equals 14 residues. J gave up 6 bases and V 6 bases, and 10 bases lay outside the gene matches. Germline V gives CDR1 SGHNT, CDR2 YENEEA. The CDR3 is CASRPRDSSHGYTF. CDR3 bases: TGTGCCAGCAGGCCTCGGGACAGCTCGCATGGCTACACCTTC. The whole variable domain, filled in from reference TRBV11-3 and TRBJ1-2, reads EAGVVQSPRYKIIEKKQPVAFWCNPISGHNTLYWYLQNLGQGPELLIRYENEEAVDDSQLPKDRFSAERLKGVDSTLKIQPAELGDSAVYLCASRPRDSSHGYTFGSGTRLTVV.

At least ten counts were recorded for this clonotype. J is TRBJ1-5 and V is TRBV3-1; D is perhaps TRBD1 (5 bases). The CDR3 totals 13 residues. The V end was cut by 1 base, the J end by 8 bases, with 9 bases between. Germline values: CDR1 LGHDT, CDR2 YNNKEL (reference sequence). CDR3 in amino acids: CASSQGGREPQHF. In DNA, the CDR3 is TGTGCCAGCAGCCAAGGGGGGAGGGAGCCCCAGCATTTT.

The sample holds many counts of this clonotype. CDR3 nucleotides: TGTGCCACCCGGGGCAGGGAAGGCGGGGAGCTGTTTTTT. Its translation is CATRGREGGELFF. This sequence joins TRBV6-2 or TRBV6-3 and TRBJ2-2, with D possibly called TRBD1 or TRBD2 (5 bases each). V dropped 10 bases and J dropped 7 bases, with 16 bases sitting between them. Germline V gives CDR1 MNHEY, CDR2 SVGEGT. The CDR3 extends over 13 amino acids.